Each of the 17 T cell receptor beta chains below was sequenced from the same sample in a study of T cells in Graves' hyperthyroidism and ophthalmopathy. From RNA transcripts, TCR beta CDR3 regions were amplified. The primer set for the first-round RT-PCR of the TCR CDR3 was HTBI. TCRdb fed the multiplex PCR reads into MiXCR, producing one record per CDR3 protein. This table has hundreds of thousands of distinct CDR3 sequences, approximately 13% appearing once. Material for sequencing was blood. The receptors here all came from a woman aged 18-30 years with Graves' hyperthyroidism.

This clonotype was found many times. The chain has TRBV28 and TRBJ2-7; possibly TRBD1 or TRBD2 for D (6 bases each). In germline, CDR1 is MDHEN, CDR2 SYDVKM. The germline V and J ends were trimmed by 7 bases and 0 bases, with 10 bases remaining between them. This CDR3 region has 13 residues. The CDR3 DNA reads TGTGCCAGCATTCCGGGGGCCTCCTACGAGCAGTACTTC. This translates into CASIPGASYEQYF.

This clonotype has at least ten counts. The V call is TRBV20-1, the J call TRBJ1-1; D gene ambiguous. This CDR3 is built from 15 residues. Germline V gives CDR1 DFQATT, CDR2 SNEGSKA (reference sequence). Trimming removed 0 bases at V and 3 bases at J, with 14 bases between. The chain's CDR3 is CSARDLRRWDTEAFF. CDR3 in DNA: TGCAGTGCTAGAGATCTGAGAAGGTGGGACACTGAAGCTTTCTTT.

This clonotype was counted a few times. The chain carries TRBV25-1 and TRBJ2-2; 7 bases match TRBD1. CDR3 length equals 16 residues. V dropped 8 bases and J dropped 2; count of bases not matched to a gene: 11. Germline assignment: CDR1 MGHDK and CDR2 SYGVNS. In nucleotides, the CDR3 is TGTGCCAGCTCCCCGCCCGGGACAGACAACACCGGGGAGCTGTTTTTT. Protein: CASSPPGTDNTGELFF. Full variable domain (missing parts from reference TRBV25-1 and TRBJ2-2): EADIYQTPRYLVIGTGKKITLECSQTMGHDKMYWYQQDPGMELHLIHYSYGVNSTEKGDLSSESTVSRIRTEHFPLTLESARPSHTSQYLCASSPPGTDNTGELFFGEGSRLTVL.

This clonotype occurred a few times. The genes are TRBV6-1 and TRBJ1-1, with D unresolved. CDR3 length equals 14 residues. V lost 6 bases to trimming and J lost 3 bases, with 14 bases between them. Per germline, CDR1 MNHNS and CDR2 SASEGT. The CDR3 region is CASRAVGWDTEAFF. Written as DNA, the CDR3 is TGTGCCAGCAGGGCAGTCGGTTGGGACACTGAAGCTTTCTTT.

This clonotype was seen a few times. The chain recombines TRBV20-1 with TRBJ1-5; D is possibly TRBD1 (5 bases). Germline CDR1 reads DFQATT; CDR2 reads SNEGSKA (reference sequence). The V and J ends lost 2 bases and 7 bases respectively, with 12 bases between them. The CDR3 is made up of 13 amino acids. CDR3 sequence: CSARSQVYQPQHF. Written as DNA, the CDR3 is TGCAGTGCTAGATCACAGGTGTACCAGCCCCAGCATTTT.

The rearrangement uses TRBV4-1 and TRBJ1-2, with D possibly being TRBD1 (6 bases). This CDR3 has 15 residues. Germline CDR1 and CDR2: MGHRA and YSYEKL. Trimming left V 0 bases short and J 3 bases short, with 11 bases between. The CDR3 sequence is CASSQEEGGDYGYTF. CDR3 bases: TGCGCCAGCAGCCAAGAAGAGGGGGGAGACTATGGCTACACCTTC.

The chain employs TRBV28 and TRBJ1-6, with D uncertain. The CDR3 covers 17 residues. The germline V gene has CDR1 MDHEN and CDR2 SYDVKM. The ends were cut back, 7 bases at V and 5 bases at J, with 21 bases in the middle. The CDR3 protein is CASTSTGGVSNNSPLHF. The CDR3 DNA sequence: TGTGCCAGCACTTCAACCGGTGGGGTATCAAATAATTCACCCCTCCACTTT.

This clonotype showed up just a few times. The chain carries TRBV24-1 and TRBJ2-1, with a tentative D call TRBD1 (5 bases). This CDR3 spans 15 amino acids. The V end lost 10 bases, the J end lost 7 bases, and 22 bases lay between the germline ends. CDR1 is KGHDR, CDR2 SFDVKD, per germline. The CDR3 coding sequence is TGTGCCACGAGCCTTGGCCAGGGTCACCGGAATGAGCAGTTCTTC. Its translation is CATSLGQGHRNEQFF.

There are many counts of this clonotype. The chain uses TRBV2 and TRBJ1-2, with 7 bases matching TRBD1. Trimming at V came to 7 bases and at J to 6 bases, leaving 14 bases not matched to a gene. Per the germline V gene, CDR1 is SNHLY and CDR2 is FYNNEI. The CDR3 loop spans 15 amino acids. CDR3 amino acids: CASNSRDSPTDGYTF. For the CDR3, the DNA is TGTGCCAGCAATTCCCGGGACAGCCCCACCGATGGCTACACCTTC. Full variable domain (rest looked up from reference TRBV2 and TRBJ1-2): EPEVTQTPSHQVTQMGQEVILRCVPISNHLYFYWYRQILGQKVEFLVSFYNNEISEKSEIFDDQFSVERPDGSNFTLKIRSTKLEDSAMYFCASNSRDSPTDGYTFGSGTRLTVV.

This clonotype was counted many times. V is TRBV9 and J is TRBJ2-5; D is perhaps TRBD2 (6 bases). CDR1 is SGDLS and CDR2 is YYNGEE in the germline V gene. The CDR3 is 13 amino acids. Deletions cut 2 bases from V and 2 bases from J, with 7 bases between. The chain's CDR3 is CASSVAGQETQYF. CDR3 nucleotide sequence: TGTGCCAGCAGCGTTGCGGGACAAGAGACCCAGTACTTC. Full variable domain (remainder filled in from reference TRBV9 and TRBJ2-5): DSGVTQTPKHLITATGQRVTLRCSPRSGDLSVYWYQQSLDQGLQFLIQYYNGEERAKGNILERFSAQQFPDLHSELNLSSLELGDSALYFCASSVAGQETQYFGPGTRLLVL.

This clonotype was picked up many times. J is TRBJ1-1 and V is TRBV4-3; D is uncertain. There are 15 residues in the CDR3. Between the trimmed V and J ends, which lost 4 bases and 0 bases, there was a span of 12 bases. Germline V lookup: CDR1 LGHNA, CDR2 YSLEER. The DNA for the CDR3 is TGCGCCAGCAGCCCCCTGGGGAAGATGAACACTGAAGCTTTCTTT. This encodes CASSPLGKMNTEAFF.

This clonotype came up many times. The J gene is TRBJ1-1, the V gene TRBV6-1; D unresolved. Looked up from germline, CDR1 is MNHNS and CDR2 is SASEGT. The CDR3 extends over 13 amino acids. Between the trimmed V and J ends, which lost 4 bases and 11 bases, there was a span of 17 bases. CDR3 protein: CASSGVRASQAFF. CDR3 bases: TGTGCCAGCAGTGGAGTGAGGGCCTCTCAGGCTTTCTTT.

V usage is TRBV20-1 and J usage is TRBJ2-7, with 7 bases aligning to TRBD2. V lost 6 bases and J lost 0; bases outside the gene matches: 8. Germline lookup yields CDR1 DFQATT and CDR2 SNEGSKA (reference sequence). This CDR3 has 14 residues. The CDR3 region has the DNA TGCAGTGCCGGGGACTACCCGTCCTCCTACGAGCAGTACTTC. Its translation: CSAGDYPSSYEQYF.

This clonotype showed up many times. V is TRBV9 and J is TRBJ2-1, with D possibly TRBD2 on 6 matching bases. V was trimmed by 3 bases and J by 0 bases, leaving 10 bases between them. Germline values: CDR1 SGDLS, CDR2 YYNGEE. CDR3 length: 15 amino acids. The CDR3 sequence is CASSAGLSSYNEQFF. CDR3 sequence (DNA): TGTGCCAGCAGCGCGGGACTGAGCTCCTACAATGAGCAGTTCTTC.

This clonotype showed up many times. CDR3 sequence (DNA): TGCAGTGCTATGGAGGCCTCCTACAATGAGCAGTTCTTC. This translates into CSAMEASYNEQFF. The rearrangement links TRBV20-1 to TRBJ2-1, with D possibly matching TRBD2 (5 bases). Germline V gene sequence: CDR1 DFQATT, CDR2 SNEGSKA (reference sequence). V lost 4 bases, J lost 0 bases, and 7 bases lay in between. The CDR3 is 13 amino acids.

This clonotype was seen at least ten times. V gene TRBV3-1 combines with J gene TRBJ2-1; weak D call: TRBD2 (6 bases). Germline CDR1 LGHDT, CDR2 YNNKEL (reference sequence). V lost 3 bases and J lost 6, with 21 bases in between. The CDR3 is 17 amino acids. The CDR3 nucleotides read TGTGCCAGCAGCCAGTCCTCGGGACTCCCTATTATCAATGAGCAGTTCTTC. Its translation: CASSQSSGLPIINEQFF.

Points on this clonotype: Its ends do not fully match the called genes, so a read error is possible. V is TRBV4-1 and J is TRBJ1-1; D is ambiguous. Germline V gene sequence: CDR1 MGHRA, CDR2 YSYEKL. CDR3 length: 15 residues. CDR3 DNA sequence: TGCACCAGCAGCCAAGTTGAATTGACAAGTCACGAAGCTTTCTTT. This gives the protein CTSSQVELTSHEAFF.